The 26 T cell receptor beta chains below all came from one sample that was sequenced in a study of T cell repertoires in cytomegalovirus infection. Antigens of these TCRs are unknown. TCRdb re-analysed the reads in MiXCR, keeping a single row per CDR3 protein. Of some 940,000 distinct CDR3 sequences listed, about a third were seen once; the top ten hold 13%. Sequencing was performed on cultured CD8+ T cells from PBMCs, taken from culture after CMV antigen stimulation. The receptors shown here come from a human donor in good health (CMV status not recorded). Some clones in this sample may be carry-over from other donors' samples.

The chain is built from TRBV14 and TRBJ1-1, with D unclear. Deletions cut 2 bases from V and 3 bases from J, with 13 bases between. The length of the CDR3 is 15 residues. Germline V gives CDR1 SGHDN, CDR2 FVKESK. CDR3 residues: CASSQWVAEYTEAFF. CDR3 nucleotides: TGTGCCAGCAGCCAATGGGTGGCGGAGTACACTGAAGCTTTCTTT.

The chain has TRBV29-1 and TRBJ2-1, with no clear D. The CDR3 runs to 12 residues. Trimming left V 4 bases short and J 0 bases short, with 4 bases between. Per the germline V gene, CDR1 is SQVTM and CDR2 is ANQGSEA. The CDR3 DNA reads TGCAGCGTTGTTAGCTCCTACAATGAGCAGTTCTTC. It yields the protein CSVVSSYNEQFF.

This clonotype was seen a few times. V usage is TRBV6-8 and J usage is TRBJ2-7; no clear D. Germline values: CDR1 MNHGY, CDR2 SAAAGT. The CDR3 is 11 residues long. Trimming removed 6 bases from V and 5 bases from J, with 8 bases in between. The CDR3 DNA sequence: TGTGCCAGCAGACTATCCCACGAGCAGTACGTC. It yields the protein CASRLSHEQYV.

This clonotype was detected many times. This chain links TRBV4-1 with TRBJ2-2, with D possibly being TRBD1 (5 bases). This CDR3 contains 14 residues. With 1 base removed from V and 4 bases from J, the gap between germline ends came to 7 bases. The germline V gene has CDR1 MGHRA and CDR2 YSYEKL. The CDR3 here is CASSQGQSTGELFF. CDR3 nucleotides: TGCGCCAGCAGCCAAGGACAGTCCACCGGGGAGCTGTTTTTT.

This clonotype came up a few times. The V call is TRBV6-5, the J call TRBJ2-1; D not resolved. The CDR3 loop spans 14 amino acids. The V gene's germline CDR1 is MNHEY and CDR2 SVGAGI. Trimming removed 3 bases at V and 8 bases at J, with 14 bases between. The CDR3 DNA reads TGTGCCAGCAGTTATAGGGTTTCCATCGATGAGCAGTTCTTC. This encodes CASSYRVSIDEQFF.

This chain links TRBV15 with TRBJ1-1, with D possibly being TRBD1 (5 bases). The V end was cut by 0 bases, the J end by 7 bases, with 15 bases between. The CDR3 sequence is 15 residues long. Looked up from germline, CDR1 is LNHNV and CDR2 is YYDKDF (reference sequence). The CDR3 DNA sequence: TGTGCCACCAGCAGAGATCTGGGGGTGGGCAATGAAGCTTTCTTT. This codes for CATSRDLGVGNEAFF.

In this sample, this clonotype turned up a few times. V is TRBV5-4 and J is TRBJ1-3; D is unresolved. Germline V gives CDR1 SGHNT, CDR2 YYREEE (reference sequence). This CDR3 has 13 amino acids. V dropped 9 bases and J dropped 8 bases, with 18 bases sitting between them. CDR3 DNA: TGTGCCATCCCCTTGGACGCAGGAGACACCATATATTTT. Its protein product is CAIPLDAGDTIYF.

J is TRBJ2-7 and V is TRBV6-6; 14 bases match TRBD2. From germline, CDR1 is MNHNY and CDR2 SVGAGI (reference sequence). J gave up 4 bases and V 2 bases, and 10 bases lay outside the gene matches. CDR3 length equals 18 residues. The DNA for the CDR3 is TGTGCCAGCAGTTACGGACTAGCGGGGGGCAAGACCGCTTACGAGCAGTACTTC. Translation gives CASSYGLAGGKTAYEQYF.

This clonotype has just a few counts. The V gene is TRBV19, the J gene TRBJ1-1; 7 nucleotides agree with TRBD1. The V gene end was trimmed by 1 base and the J gene end by 6 bases; junction bases not matched to a gene: 5. The CDR3 totals 14 residues. CDR1 is LNHDA, CDR2 SQIVND, per germline (reference sequence). The CDR3 protein is CASSIANRGPEAFF. CDR3 nucleotides: TGTGCCAGTAGTATAGCTAACAGGGGCCCTGAAGCTTTCTTT.

This clonotype was detected ten times or more. The chain joins TRBV7-2 to TRBJ2-7; 8 bases map to TRBD1. The V gene's germline CDR1 is SGHTA and CDR2 FQGNSA. The CDR3 runs to 17 residues. The V and J ends lost 6 bases and 4 bases, in that order; junction bases with no gene match: 17. CDR3 nucleotide sequence: TGTGCCAGCAGTTGCGCCAGGGGGCGCCCCACGAGGTACGAGCAGTACGTC. Protein sequence: CASSCARGRPTRYEQYV.

The chain recombines TRBV7-9 with TRBJ1-1; 7 bases are a match to TRBD1. CDR3 size: 16 residues. Trimming cost V 0 bases and J 7 bases; bases outside gene matches: 11. Germline V gene sequence: CDR1 SEHNR, CDR2 FQNEAQ (reference sequence). The CDR3 loop reads CASSLALRQGGIEAFF. The CDR3 DNA sequence: TGTGCCAGCAGCTTAGCCCTTCGACAAGGGGGCATTGAAGCTTTCTTT.

The chain joins TRBV20-1 to TRBJ2-7; D not certain. This CDR3 has 13 residues. Trimming took 3 bases from V and 4 from J, leaving 13 bases between them. The germline V gene has CDR1 DFQATT and CDR2 SNEGSKA (reference sequence). The DNA of the CDR3 is TGCAGTGCTAGGCTTGCGGTTGGATACGAGCAGTACGTC. This encodes CSARLAVGYEQYV.

J is TRBJ1-5 and V is TRBV3-1; weak D call: TRBD1 (5 bases). Germline V lookup: CDR1 LGHDT, CDR2 YNNKEL (reference sequence). This CDR3 has 19 amino acids. With 3 bases removed from V and 4 bases from J, the gap between germline ends came to 25 bases. CDR3 region: CASSQGVGIWGKWNQPQHF. The CDR3 DNA reads as TGTGCCAGCAGCCAGGGAGTAGGTATATGGGGGAAATGGAATCAGCCCCAGCATTTT.

The CDR3 spells CASMTFYNEQFF. The CDR3 nucleotides are TGTGCCAGCATGACATTTTACAATGAGCAGTTCTTC. V and J are TRBV6-1 and TRBJ2-1; D ambiguous. This CDR3 has 12 residues. V was shortened by 7 bases and J by 4 bases, with 8 bases between the two germline ends. Germline V gene data show CDR1 as MNHNS and CDR2 as SASEGT.

The rearrangement uses TRBV20-1 and TRBJ2-5; 7 bases are a match to TRBD2. J gave up 3 bases and V 6 bases, and 16 bases lay outside the gene matches. This CDR3 has 16 amino acids. Germline V lookup: CDR1 DFQATT, CDR2 SNEGSKA (reference sequence). The CDR3 spells CSARMGRGRPKETQYF. The CDR3 DNA follows: TGCAGTGCCAGAATGGGGCGGGGGAGACCGAAAGAGACCCAGTACTTC.

The chain links TRBV7-9 to TRBJ2-1; TRBD1 aligns across 8 bases. Per germline, CDR1 SEHNR and CDR2 FQNEAQ (reference sequence). V lost 5 bases, J lost 1 base, and 7 bases stayed unmatched. This CDR3 contains 16 residues. The CDR3 DNA reads TGTGCCAGCAGCCCCCCGACAGGGGAGTCCTACAATGAGCAGTTCTTC. It encodes CASSPPTGESYNEQFF.

J is TRBJ2-3 and V is TRBV7-3, with 12 bases fitting TRBD2. V was clipped by 2 bases and J by 0 bases; unmatched bases: 3. The length of the CDR3 is 17 residues. Germline values: CDR1 SGHTA, CDR2 FQGTGA. The CDR3 DNA follows: TGTGCCAGCAGCTTACCCGGACTAGCGGGGAGCACAGATACGCAGTATTTT. Protein product: CASSLPGLAGSTDTQYF.

This clonotype has just a few counts. V and J are TRBV7-9 and TRBJ2-3; 10 nucleotides align to TRBD2. The germline V gene has CDR1 SEHNR and CDR2 FQNEAQ (reference sequence). The V and J ends lost 1 base and 2 bases, in that order; junction bases with no gene match: 3. CDR3 length: 16 residues. CDR3 sequence (DNA): TGTGCCAGCAGCTTAGAGCGGGGGGGGCTCACAGATACGCAGTATTTT. Its translation is CASSLERGGLTDTQYF.

This clonotype was counted a few times. The CDR3 sequence is CSVVGTGHTGELFF. The CDR3 nucleotides are TGCAGCGTTGTCGGTACAGGTCACACCGGGGAGCTGTTTTTT. The rearrangement links TRBV29-1 to TRBJ2-2, with D possibly matching TRBD1 (5 bases). Germline CDR1 is SQVTM and CDR2 is ANQGSEA. Trimming shortened V by 4 bases and J by 3 bases, and 12 bases separated the two germline ends. CDR3 size: 14 residues.

The rearrangement links TRBV27 to TRBJ2-7; D unclear. The CDR3 has 13 residues. Germline V gene sequence: CDR1 MNHEY, CDR2 SMNVEV (reference sequence). V lost 8 bases, J lost 1 base, and 12 bases lay in between. As DNA, the CDR3 is TGTGCCAGCGGGGTAACTCCGTCCTACGAGCAGTACTTC. The encoded protein is CASGVTPSYEQYF.

The gene calls are TRBV12-3 or TRBV12-4 and TRBJ2-3; the D gene is possibly TRBD2 (5 bases). Trimming took 4 bases from V and 2 from J, leaving 10 bases between them. The CDR3 is made up of 14 amino acids. As DNA, the CDR3 is TGTGCCAGCAGTTCGGGGAGACACACAGATACGCAGTATTTT. Protein sequence: CASSSGRHTDTQYF.

The chain couples TRBV15 to TRBJ1-2, with no clear D. The CDR3 covers 12 residues. The V end was cut by 4 bases, the J end by 7 bases, with 10 bases between. CDR1 is LNHNV and CDR2 is YYDKDF in the germline V gene (reference sequence). Here the CDR3 reads CATSMKKSGYTF. CDR3 in DNA: TGTGCCACCAGCATGAAGAAGTCTGGCTACACCTTC.

V is TRBV7-9 and J is TRBJ2-3; TRBD1 agrees at 10 bases. The germline CDR1 and CDR2 sequences are SEHNR and FQNEAQ (reference sequence). V lost 5 bases, J lost 4 bases, and 9 bases stayed unmatched. The CDR3 contains 16 residues. In DNA form, the CDR3 reads TGTGCCAGCAGCGCCACCCGGGACAGGGGACCAGATACGCAGTATTTT. Translation: CASSATRDRGPDTQYF. The entire variable domain, with the rest obtained from reference TRBV7-9 and TRBJ2-3, is as follows: DTGVSQNPRHKITKRGQNVTFRCDPISEHNRLYWYRQTLGQGPEFLTYFQNEAQLEKSRLLSDRFSAERPKGSFSTLEIQRTEQGDSAMYLCASSATRDRGPDTQYFGPGTRLTVL.

The chain couples TRBV28 to TRBJ1-2; D possibly corresponds to TRBD1 (6 bases). Germline V gives CDR1 MDHEN, CDR2 SYDVKM. This CDR3 region has 12 residues. The V gene lost 8 bases and the J gene lost 5 bases, with 12 bases spanning the gap. The CDR3 here is CASGRRGYGYTF. CDR3 sequence (DNA): TGTGCCAGCGGTAGGAGGGGGTATGGCTACACCTTC.

The V and J genes are TRBV12-3 or TRBV12-4 and TRBJ2-2; perhaps TRBD1 as D (6 bases). V was shortened by 5 bases and J by 7 bases, with 11 bases between the two germline ends. This CDR3 is 13 amino acids long. This chain's CDR3 is CASSRGYGGELFF. CDR3 bases: TGTGCCAGCAGTAGGGGGTACGGCGGGGAGCTGTTTTTT.

This clonotype has only a few counts. This sequence joins TRBV6-5 and TRBJ2-1; TRBD1 is a possible D gene (5 bases). Germline V gene sequence: CDR1 MNHEY, CDR2 SVGAGI. This CDR3 spans 15 amino acids. Trimming shortened V by 5 bases and J by 3 bases, and 14 bases separated the two germline ends. In DNA form, the CDR3 reads TGTGCCAGCAGTCCCAGGGTGGGCTTCTACAATGAGCAGTTCTTC. Translation: CASSPRVGFYNEQFF.